The 31 T cell receptor beta chains reported below all come from one sample, sequenced in a study of shared clonotypes between healthy human individuals. Sequencing used immunoSEQ multiplex PCR; TCRdb keeps in-frame clones, though not all of them. The sample includes 1.4 million or so clones, approximately 98.5% of them seen just once. Sequences were obtained from naive CD4+ T cells sorted from blood. Noted subset: CD45RA+ positively selected. All receptors come from a man aged 25-45 years in good health.

Details on this clone: The sample carries other DNA sequences with the same CDR3. The CDR3 here is CASSLVGGELFF. CDR3 coding DNA: TGTGCCAGCAGCTTGGTTGGGGGGGAGCTGTTTTTT. The chain recombines TRBV5-4 with TRBJ2-2; D unclear. Trimming shortened V by 0 bases and J by 8 bases, and 5 bases separated the two germline ends. There are 12 residues in the CDR3. Germline V lookup: CDR1 SGHNT, CDR2 YYREEE (reference sequence).

The gene calls are TRBV9 and TRBJ2-7; a weak D match, TRBD1 (5 bases). V was cut by 0 bases and J by 2 bases, with 15 bases left in between. This CDR3 comprises 16 residues. Germline lookup yields CDR1 SGDLS and CDR2 YYNGEE. The CDR3 DNA follows: TGTGCCAGCAGCGTAGGGGCGCTTACGACAGCCTACGAGCAGTACTTC. As protein: CASSVGALTTAYEQYF.

Here the CDR3 reads CASKERDLIYNEQFF. The DNA of the CDR3 is TGTGCCAGCAAGGAAAGGGACCTTATATACAATGAGCAGTTCTTC. This chain uses TRBV5-8 with TRBJ2-1; either TRBD1 or TRBD2 may supply D (5 bases each). Trimming left V 6 bases short and J 4 bases short, with 17 bases between. The CDR3 loop spans 15 amino acids. Germline values: CDR1 SGHTS, CDR2 YDEGEE.

CDR3 amino acids: CASRTNRVWDEQYF. DNA of the CDR3: TGTGCCAGCAGGACAAACAGGGTCTGGGACGAGCAGTACTTC. The chain carries TRBV5-6 and TRBJ2-7, with a possible D match to TRBD1 (6 bases). This CDR3 has 14 amino acids. Trimming took off 5 bases at V and 5 bases at J, with 17 bases between the two ends. CDR1 SGHDT and CDR2 YYEEEE come from the germline V gene.

As to this clone: Distinct nucleotide sequences in the sample also encode this CDR3. The chain recombines TRBV18 with TRBJ2-2; the D is unclear. CDR3 length: 13 residues. V shed 2 bases and J shed 3 bases, with 4 bases lying between them. Germline loops: CDR1 KGHSH, CDR2 LQKENI. The CDR3 DNA sequence: TGTGCCAGCTCACCAAGGGACACCGGGGAGCTGTTTTTT. Its protein is CASSPRDTGELFF.

This clone was picked up one time. This chain joins TRBV2 and TRBJ2-7; D may match TRBD1 or TRBD2 (5 bases each). The CDR3 is made up of 14 amino acids. Deletions cut 6 bases from V and 1 base from J, with 13 bases between. The germline V gene encodes CDR1 SNHLY and CDR2 FYNNEI. DNA for the CDR3: TGTGCCAGCAGCGAAATGGGACCGTCCTACGAGCAGTACTTC. This codes for CASSEMGPSYEQYF.

The genes are TRBV11-2 and TRBJ1-2; D is ambiguous. The CDR3 spans 13 residues. Deletions cut 5 bases from V and 4 bases from J, with 11 bases between. Germline CDR1 reads SGHAT; CDR2 reads FQNNGV. CDR3 DNA: TGTGCCAGCAGCCCCCGACTGATCTATGGCTACACCTTC. Amino acids: CASSPRLIYGYTF.

This clone was seen once. The V gene is TRBV18, the J gene TRBJ2-6; D gene uncertain. CDR3 length equals 16 residues. Deletions cut 6 bases from V and 0 bases from J, with 12 bases between. Germline V CDR1 and CDR2: KGHSH, LQKENI. CDR3 sequence (DNA): TGTGCCAGCTCCCTCCCAACGGGCTCTGGGGCCAACGTCCTGACTTTC. It translates to CASSLPTGSGANVLTF.

The rearrangement uses TRBV5-1 and TRBJ1-2; possible D gene TRBD1, 5 bases. Trimming took off 4 bases at V and 4 bases at J, with 14 bases between the two ends. The CDR3 covers 14 residues. Germline values: CDR1 SGHRS, CDR2 YFSETQ. The CDR3 DNA follows: TGCGCCAGCAGCCAACAAGAGGGGTCCTATGGCTACACCTTC. Protein: CASSQQEGSYGYTF.

The V and J genes are TRBV28 and TRBJ2-3, with TRBD1 matching 8 bases. The trim removed 6 bases at V and 0 bases at J, leaving 5 bases unmatched. CDR3 length equals 15 residues. Germline lookup yields CDR1 MDHEN and CDR2 SYDVKM. The CDR3 spells CASRTQGASTDTQYF. In nucleotides, the CDR3 is TGTGCCAGCAGGACCCAGGGGGCTAGCACAGATACGCAGTATTTT.

The CDR3 region is CASSLEWQLQRNLSYNEQFF. In nucleotides, the CDR3 is TGTGCCAGCAGCTTAGAGTGGCAGTTACAACGGAACCTCTCCTACAATGAGCAGTTCTTC. This chain joins TRBV7-6 and TRBJ2-1; D call uncertain. This CDR3 has 20 residues. Germline values: CDR1 SGHVS, CDR2 FNYEAQ. The germline V and J ends were trimmed by 1 base and 0 bases, with 22 bases remaining between them. Full variable domain (remainder filled in from reference TRBV7-6 and TRBJ2-1): GAGVSQSPRYKVTKRGQDVALRCDPISGHVSLYWYRQALGQGPEFLTYFNYEAQQDKSGLPNDRFSAERPEGSISTLTIQRTEQRDSAMYRCASSLEWQLQRNLSYNEQFFGPGTRLTVL.

This chain uses TRBV19 with TRBJ2-6, with 9 bases matching TRBD1. CDR1 and CDR2 (germline): LNHDA, SQIVND (reference sequence). V trimming: 3 bases; J trimming: 0 bases; junction bases outside the gene matches: 6. This CDR3 comprises 18 residues. CDR3 region: CASSIWDRVISGANVLTF. DNA of the CDR3: TGTGCCAGTAGTATCTGGGACAGGGTGATCTCTGGGGCCAACGTCCTGACTTTC. The variable domain in full, completed from reference TRBV19 and TRBJ2-6, reads DGGITQSPKYLFRKEGQNVTLSCEQNLNHDAMYWYRQDPGQGLRLIYYSQIVNDFQKGDIAEGYSVSREKKESFPLTVTSAQKNPTAFYLCASSIWDRVISGANVLTFGAGSRLTVL.

The gene calls are TRBV15 and TRBJ2-1; TRBD2 matches at 8 bases. This CDR3 comprises 15 residues. V lost 6 bases to trimming and J lost 0 bases; unmatched junction nucleotides: 4. CDR1 LNHNV and CDR2 YYDKDF come from the germline V gene (reference sequence). This CDR3 reads CATRSSGSSYNEQFF. The CDR3 DNA sequence: TGTGCCACCAGGTCGAGCGGGAGCTCCTACAATGAGCAGTTCTTC.

In regard to this clone: Other DNA variants within this sample encode the same CDR3. J is TRBJ2-7 and V is TRBV28, with 8 bases that match TRBD2. CDR1 is MDHEN, CDR2 SYDVKM, per germline. Germline trimming cut 5 bases from V and 1 base from J; bases unmatched to any gene: 4. This CDR3 is 14 amino acids long. CDR3 amino acids: CASSPSGSSYEQYF. CDR3 DNA: TGTGCCAGCAGTCCCAGCGGGAGTTCCTACGAGCAGTACTTC.

Concerning this clone itself: The sample contains more than one DNA sequence encoding this CDR3. This sequence joins TRBV5-1 and TRBJ2-3; D is undetermined. The CDR3 runs to 13 residues. V lost 0 bases to trimming and J lost 3 bases, with 5 bases between them. CDR1 SGHRS and CDR2 YFSETQ come from the germline V gene. The CDR3 DNA sequence: TGCGCCAGCAGCTTGGGAGCAACAGATACGCAGTATTTT. Amino acids: CASSLGATDTQYF.

The chain links TRBV30 to TRBJ1-1, with 9 bases matching TRBD1. The germline gives CDR1 GTSNPN, CDR2 SVGIG (reference sequence). J gave up 0 bases and V 1 base, and 9 bases lay outside the gene matches. CDR3 length: 17 amino acids. In DNA, the CDR3 is TGTGCCTGGAGTGAAGGTTGGGACAGGGAAATGAACACTGAAGCTTTCTTT. The encoded protein is CAWSEGWDREMNTEAFF.

CDR3 DNA sequence: TGTGCCAGCAGCGTAGGGGCGGCCTCATCCCGGGATACGCAGTATTTT. Translation gives CASSVGAASSRDTQYF. The chain has TRBV9 and TRBJ2-3; no clear D. Trimming left V 0 bases short and J 6 bases short, with 17 bases between. The CDR3 is 16 amino acids. Germline V gene sequence: CDR1 SGDLS, CDR2 YYNGEE.

The genes are TRBV21-1 and TRBJ1-5; no check of the table's D call, TRBD1, against the DNA was made. TRBV21-1 is recorded as a pseudogene. This CDR3 has 13 residues. For the CDR3, the DNA is TGTGCCACCGATAATGGGCATAGACAGCCCCAGCATTTT. It translates to CATDNGHRQPQHF.

This chain connects TRBV15 to TRBJ2-5; TRBD2 aligns across 9 bases. The CDR3 loop spans 17 amino acids. In germline, CDR1 is LNHNV, CDR2 YYDKDF (reference sequence). The ends lost 1 base at V and 2 bases at J; junction bases unmatched: 8. CDR3 nucleotides: TGTGCCACCAGCAGAGGTAGCGGGAGAAATGTACAAGAGACCCAGTACTTC. Amino acids: CATSRGSGRNVQETQYF.

This clone is a singleton in its sample. The CDR3 region has the DNA TGTGCCAGCAGCTTAGCGCAGGGAAGGTTAACTGAAGCTTTCTTT. It encodes CASSLAQGRLTEAFF. The chain uses TRBV7-8 and TRBJ1-1; possible D gene TRBD1, 5 bases. V was clipped by 0 bases and J by 5 bases, with 13 bases between them. Germline V CDR1 and CDR2: SGHVS, FQNEAQ. There are 15 residues in the CDR3.

With regard to this clone: Other DNA sequences in this sample translate to the same CDR3. Here the CDR3 reads CASSVGTANYGYTF. Here the CDR3 DNA reads TGTGCCAGCAGCGTAGGGACAGCTAACTATGGCTACACCTTC. The chain is built from TRBV9 and TRBJ1-2; the D gene is possibly TRBD1 (6 bases). Trimming left V 0 bases short and J 0 bases short, with 6 bases between. Germline lookup yields CDR1 SGDLS and CDR2 YYNGEE. CDR3 length equals 14 residues.

V and J are TRBV5-4 and TRBJ2-6, with a weak D call TRBD2 (6 bases). CDR3 length: 15 residues. Trimming pared 3 bases from V and 0 bases from J, leaving 7 bases between. CDR1 is SGHNT and CDR2 is YYREEE in the germline V gene (reference sequence). In nucleotides, the CDR3 is TGTGCCAGCAGCTGGGGGGACTCTGGGGCCAACGTCCTGACTTTC. It is translated as CASSWGDSGANVLTF.

The gene calls are TRBV11-2 and TRBJ2-7; 8 bases fit TRBD2. Germline CDR1 reads SGHAT; CDR2 reads FQNNGV. This CDR3 spans 15 amino acids. Trimming removed 0 bases from V and 6 bases from J; junction bases left unmatched: 7. The CDR3 region is CASSLEGLGVGEQYF. The CDR3, as DNA: TGTGCCAGCAGCTTAGAGGGACTAGGGGTTGGCGAGCAGTACTTC.

As for this clone: Other DNA sequences in this sample translate to the same CDR3. The chain employs TRBV30 and TRBJ1-2, with TRBD1 matching over 7 bases. The V segment lost 1 base and the J segment 2 bases; nucleotides outside the gene matches: 1. Germline-derived CDR1 and CDR2 are GTSNPN and SVGIG (reference sequence). This CDR3 has 13 residues. The CDR3 DNA sequence: TGTGCCTGGAGTGGACAGGGAAACTATGGCTACACCTTC. Translated, it gives CAWSGQGNYGYTF.

The chain recombines TRBV5-1 with TRBJ2-3, with D unresolved. Trimming cost V 0 bases and J 6 bases, with 11 bases left between them. CDR3 length: 14 amino acids. Germline V gene data show CDR1 as SGHRS and CDR2 as YFSETQ. The CDR3 sequence is CASSLAGPTDTQYF. CDR3 DNA sequence: TGCGCCAGCAGCTTGGCCGGCCCTACTGATACGCAGTATTTT. Together with reference TRBV5-1 and TRBJ2-3, the CDR3 gives the full variable domain: KAGVTQTPRYLIKTRGQQVTLSCSPISGHRSVSWYQQTPGQGLQFLFEYFSETQRNKGNFPGRFSGRQFSNSRSEMNVSTLELGDSALYLCASSLAGPTDTQYFGPGTRLTVL.

The J gene is TRBJ2-7, the V gene TRBV25-1; D not resolved. CDR1 MGHDK and CDR2 SYGVNS come from the germline V gene. CDR3 size: 16 residues. The V end was cut by 0 bases, the J end by 6 bases, with 18 bases between. In DNA, the CDR3 is TGTGCCAGCAGTGAATATGAGAGAACCTCCCCCTTCGAGCAGTACTTC. This sequence encodes CASSEYERTSPFEQYF.

The V gene is TRBV7-8, the J gene TRBJ1-2, with no clear D. V lost 2 bases and J 0 bases, leaving 16 bases between the germline ends. The germline V gene has CDR1 SGHVS and CDR2 FQNEAQ. The CDR3 is 17 residues long. The CDR3 loop is CASSLMGSGRANYGYTF. The CDR3, as DNA: TGTGCCAGCAGCTTAATGGGATCGGGCAGAGCTAACTATGGCTACACCTTC.

The V gene is TRBV5-4, the J gene TRBJ1-1, with a possible D match to TRBD1 (5 bases). Looked up from germline, CDR1 is SGHNT and CDR2 is YYREEE (reference sequence). The CDR3 runs 14 residues. V was pared by 1 base and J by 5 bases, with 12 bases between. CDR3: CASSLPGGKTEAFF. DNA for the CDR3: TGTGCCAGCAGCTTGCCCGGGGGTAAAACTGAAGCTTTCTTT.

The chain combines TRBV5-4 with TRBJ2-3; D remains unclear. The V gene lost 0 bases and the J gene lost 0 bases, with 5 bases spanning the gap. Germline V gene sequence: CDR1 SGHNT, CDR2 YYREEE (reference sequence). CDR3 length: 14 residues. CDR3 amino acids: CASSLVSSTDTQYF. CDR3 sequence (DNA): TGTGCCAGCAGCTTGGTCAGTAGCACAGATACGCAGTATTTT.

The chain recombines TRBV15 with TRBJ2-3; possibly TRBD1 for D (5 bases). The CDR3 extends over 16 amino acids. Between the trimmed V and J ends, which lost 3 bases and 7 bases, there was a span of 20 bases. Germline lookup yields CDR1 LNHNV and CDR2 YYDKDF (reference sequence). DNA for the CDR3: TGTGCCACCAGCAGGCCTATTGGGGCAGTTCTACATACGCAGTATTTT. It translates to CATSRPIGAVLHTQYF.

V is TRBV2 and J is TRBJ1-2, with a possible D match to TRBD1 (5 bases). The V end lost 6 bases, the J end lost 7 bases, and 18 bases lay between the germline ends. This CDR3 region has 14 residues. The germline V gene has CDR1 SNHLY and CDR2 FYNNEI. CDR3 coding DNA: TGTGCCAGCAGCCCCCGGGTGGGGGTGGGTGGCTACACCTTC. It codes for CASSPRVGVGGYTF.